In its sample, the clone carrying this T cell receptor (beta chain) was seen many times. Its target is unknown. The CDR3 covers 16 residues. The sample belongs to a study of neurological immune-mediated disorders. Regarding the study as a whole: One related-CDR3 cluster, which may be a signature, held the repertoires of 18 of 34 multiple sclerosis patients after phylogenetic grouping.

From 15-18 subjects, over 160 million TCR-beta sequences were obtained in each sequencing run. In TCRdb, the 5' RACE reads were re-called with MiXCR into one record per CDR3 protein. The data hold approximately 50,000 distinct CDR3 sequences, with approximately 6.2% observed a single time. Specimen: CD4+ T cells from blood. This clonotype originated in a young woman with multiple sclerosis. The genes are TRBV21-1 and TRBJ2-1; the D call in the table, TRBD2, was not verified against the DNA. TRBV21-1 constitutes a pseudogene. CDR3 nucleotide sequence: TGTGCCAGCAGCAAAAAGGCTAGCGGGCCTTACAATGAGCAGTTCTTC. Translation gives CASSKKASGPYNEQFF.